This passage covers 14 T cell receptor beta chains from one sample sequenced in a study of human T cells and chemical hapten exposure. The sample's time point: patch test 2, 6 weeks after DPC sensitization. Treatment indicated: therapeutic diphenylcyclopropenone sensitization with weekly scalp DPC. TCRdb reanalysed the RACE reads using MiXCR and keeps one entry per CDR3 protein. The table shows 350,000 to 400,000 distinct CDR3 sequences, with just under 6.5% occurring only once. This specimen consisted of whole blood, obtained in connection with sensitization to the hapten diphenylcyclopropenone (DPC). Receptor source: a woman aged 18-29 years with alopecia areata. Some clones in this sample may be carry-over from other donors' samples.

This clonotype occurred a few times. The chain uses TRBV29-1 and TRBJ2-5, with D possibly matching TRBD1 (6 bases). In germline, CDR1 is SQVTM, CDR2 ANQGSEA. This CDR3 is built from 12 residues. The ends were cut back, 4 bases at V and 5 bases at J, with 11 bases in the middle. The CDR3 region is CSVGQGSETQYF. DNA for the CDR3: TGCAGCGTTGGCCAGGGGAGCGAGACCCAGTACTTC.

This clonotype was recorded many times. This sequence joins TRBV28 and TRBJ1-1, with no clear D. The germline CDR1 and CDR2 sequences are MDHEN and SYDVKM. This CDR3 comprises 14 residues. The V and J ends lost 4 bases and 2 bases respectively, with 11 bases between them. As DNA, the CDR3 is TGTGCCAGCAGTTATAGATGGGAAAACACTGAAGCTTTCTTT. Its translation is CASSYRWENTEAFF.

Many counts were recorded for this clonotype. The V and J genes are TRBV2 and TRBJ1-5, with 12 positions matching TRBD1. The CDR3 is made up of 15 amino acids. Germline V gene sequence: CDR1 SNHLY, CDR2 FYNNEI. V lost 7 bases to trimming and J lost 5 bases; unmatched junction nucleotides: 6. The CDR3 loop is CASTRDRGLDQPQHF. The CDR3 nucleotides read TGTGCCAGCACGAGGGACAGGGGGCTGGATCAGCCCCAGCATTTT.

This chain joins TRBV29-1 and TRBJ2-5; TRBD1 agrees at 7 bases. After removal of 6 bases from V and 1 base from J, the junction contained 5 bases not matched to a gene. Germline V lookup: CDR1 SQVTM, CDR2 ANQGSEA. This CDR3 spans 13 amino acids. CDR3 sequence: CSVLPGGQETQYF. The CDR3 nucleotides are TGCAGCGTACTACCAGGGGGCCAAGAGACCCAGTACTTC.

The gene calls are TRBV27 and TRBJ2-2, with no clear D. The V end lost 0 bases, the J end lost 6 bases, and 17 bases lay between the germline ends. Germline V lookup: CDR1 MNHEY, CDR2 SMNVEV (reference sequence). This CDR3 has 17 residues. The CDR3: CASSLSAPLGYAGELFF. CDR3 nucleotides: TGTGCCAGCAGTTTATCGGCCCCGCTAGGTTACGCCGGGGAGCTGTTTTTT.

A few counts support this clonotype. This chain joins TRBV7-9 and TRBJ2-1; 7 nucleotides agree with TRBD2. Per germline, CDR1 SEHNR and CDR2 FQNEAQ (reference sequence). The CDR3 length is 17 residues. The J segment lost 6 bases and the V segment lost 3 bases, leaving 14 bases of the junction unmatched. For the CDR3, the DNA is TGTGCCAGCAGCTTCCACACCGGACTAGTCCCTCGCAATGAGCAGTTCTTC. Translation gives CASSFHTGLVPRNEQFF.

This clonotype was found many times. CDR3 in DNA: TGCAGCGTTCCGGGACAGGGGTTTGATGGCTACACCTTC. It translates to CSVPGQGFDGYTF. The chain combines TRBV29-1 with TRBJ1-2; the match to TRBD1 covers 10 bases. Trimming took 5 bases from V and 6 from J; bases not matched to a gene: 6. Germline CDR1 SQVTM, CDR2 ANQGSEA. This CDR3 region has 13 residues.

This clonotype occurred a few times. This chain links TRBV29-1 with TRBJ2-5, with TRBD2 as a possible D gene (6 bases). The length of the CDR3 is 13 residues. Trimming took off 3 bases at V and 4 bases at J, with 12 bases between the two ends. The germline CDR1 and CDR2 sequences are SQVTM and ANQGSEA. CDR3 DNA: TGCAGCGTTGATGGTGGAGGGGTAGAGACCCAGTACTTC. Translation: CSVDGGGVETQYF.

This clonotype was found a few times. Here the CDR3 DNA reads TGTGCCAGCAGTTACACAGTCTTCGAGCAGTTCTTC. It codes for CASSYTVFEQFF. J is TRBJ2-1 and V is TRBV6-2 or TRBV6-3; D uncertain. CDR1 and CDR2 from the germline V gene are MNHEY and SVGEGT. This CDR3 is 12 amino acids long. V lost 2 bases and J lost 10, with 9 bases in between.

This clonotype has more than one count but fewer than ten. V and J are TRBV25-1 and TRBJ1-2; D remains unclear. The V and J ends lost 7 bases and 6 bases respectively, with 18 bases between them. The CDR3 sequence is 14 residues long. Germline CDR1 is MGHDK and CDR2 is SYGVNS. The CDR3 DNA follows: TGTGCCAGCACAACCGAGGACGGTTATAATGGCTACACCTTC. It yields the protein CASTTEDGYNGYTF.

The J gene is TRBJ1-2, the V gene TRBV27, with 9 bases matching TRBD1. CDR1 and CDR2 (germline): MNHEY, SMNVEV (reference sequence). CDR3 length equals 16 residues. Trimming cost V 6 bases and J 2 bases; bases outside gene matches: 10. For the CDR3, the DNA is TGTGCCAGCAGATCTTTTTACAGGGGGCTGAACTATGGCTACACCTTC. This sequence encodes CASRSFYRGLNYGYTF.

This rearrangement joins TRBV4-2 to TRBJ1-2; no clear D gene. The CDR3 covers 17 residues. In germline, CDR1 is LGHNA, CDR2 YNFKEQ. V was cut by 0 bases and J by 0 bases, with 14 bases left in between. The CDR3 coding sequence is TGTGCCAGCAGCCAAGAGTGGGCATCCCACCCTAACTATGGCTACACCTTC. The encoded protein is CASSQEWASHPNYGYTF.

The chain joins TRBV7-2 to TRBJ2-3; the match to TRBD2 covers 8 bases. Trimming took 5 bases from V and 6 from J; bases not matched to a gene: 16. Germline-derived CDR1 and CDR2 are SGHTA and FQGNSA. CDR3 length: 17 amino acids. The CDR3, as DNA: TGTGCCAGCAGCACCACGGGAGCGGGGGCCCCGGGGGATACGCAGTATTTT. This encodes CASSTTGAGAPGDTQYF. Drawing the rest from reference TRBV7-2 and TRBJ2-3, the complete variable domain is GAGVSQSPSNKVTEKGKDVELRCDPISGHTALYWYRQSLGQGLEFLIYFQGNSAPDKSGLPSDRFSAERTGGSVSTLTIQRTQQEDSAVYLCASSTTGAGAPGDTQYFGPGTRLTVL.

In its sample, this clonotype was seen a few times. This rearrangement joins TRBV11-2 to TRBJ2-7; D might be TRBD2 (5 bases). This CDR3 has 15 amino acids. The germline V gene has CDR1 SGHAT and CDR2 FQNNGV. The V gene lost 2 bases and the J gene lost 2 bases, with 13 bases spanning the gap. The CDR3 bases are TGTGCCAGCAGCTTATCCCTAGCCCGCGCCTACGAGCAGTACTTC. Protein: CASSLSLARAYEQYF.